These T cell receptor beta chains were read from a single sample in a study of post-analysis software for immune sequencing data. TCRdb analysed the PCR reads with MiXCR anew, one entry per CDR3 protein. The table lists hundreds of thousands of distinct CDR3 sequences, less than 40% of them singletons. The sequenced sample was blood. These receptors came from a girl aged 5-17 years with multiple sclerosis. CDR3s include the opening cysteine and the closing phenylalanine or tryptophan.

V: TRBV5-1; J: TRBJ1-2; CDR3: CASSRVRSGQGGATNYGYTF
V: TRBV5-1; J: TRBJ1-1; CDR3: CASSLAQGFNTEAFF
V: TRBV12-3/TRBV12-4; J: TRBJ2-3; CDR3: CASSGMLARGTDTQYF
V: TRBV12-3/TRBV12-4; J: TRBJ1-6; CDR3: CASSLGAGSPLHF
V: TRBV7-2; J: TRBJ1-1; CDR3: CASSAPLTGTANTEAFF
V: TRBV2; J: TRBJ2-4; CDR3: CASSEDLGPGQYF
V: TRBV14; J: TRBJ2-4; CDR3: CASSLGLQGIQYF
V: TRBV7-9; J: TRBJ1-1; CDR3: CASSRDTEAFF
V: TRBV7-9; J: TRBJ2-1; CDR3: CASSSRLRGDEQFF
V: TRBV27; J: TRBJ2-7; CDR3: CASRRGGPAAYEQYF
V: TRBV7-2; J: TRBJ1-1; CDR3: CASSFPPFAPANTEAFF
V: TRBV7-2; J: TRBJ2-7; CDR3: CASSSPSGILYEQYF
V: TRBV27; J: TRBJ2-7; CDR3: CASSLWEAGRYEQYF
V: TRBV20-1; J: TRBJ1-2; CDR3: CSALADGDYGYTF
V: TRBV20-1; J: TRBJ1-6; CDR3: CSAIRGSNSPLHF
V: TRBV6-1; J: TRBJ1-5; CDR3: CASSGGILRNQPQHF